The source of this TCR beta chain is a study of CXCR3-negative and CXCR3-positive naive CD8 T cells. Regarding the study as a whole: CXCR3-positive naive cells carried more hydrophobic TRB CDR3s than CXCR3-negative naive cells did.

As concerns this clonotype: The antigen remains unidentified.

Germline CDR1 and CDR2: ENHRY and SYGVKD. The CDR3 loop spans 16 amino acids. Via 5' RACE with UMI labels, TRB cDNA libraries were prepared. With the 5' RACE reads reprocessed, TCRdb shows one record per CDR3 protein and no DNA. The sample table includes some 54,000 distinct CDR3 sequences. The chain links TRBV10-3 to TRBJ2-5. This receptor was identified in a human donor in good health. Some clones in this sample may be carry-over from other donors' samples. Sequencing was carried out using naive CXCR3+ CD8+ T cells from blood. Subset here: CD45RO-CCR7+CD27+CD95- naive CD8+ T cells expressing CXCR3 (TNR3+). CDR3: CAISDFETLNQETQYF.